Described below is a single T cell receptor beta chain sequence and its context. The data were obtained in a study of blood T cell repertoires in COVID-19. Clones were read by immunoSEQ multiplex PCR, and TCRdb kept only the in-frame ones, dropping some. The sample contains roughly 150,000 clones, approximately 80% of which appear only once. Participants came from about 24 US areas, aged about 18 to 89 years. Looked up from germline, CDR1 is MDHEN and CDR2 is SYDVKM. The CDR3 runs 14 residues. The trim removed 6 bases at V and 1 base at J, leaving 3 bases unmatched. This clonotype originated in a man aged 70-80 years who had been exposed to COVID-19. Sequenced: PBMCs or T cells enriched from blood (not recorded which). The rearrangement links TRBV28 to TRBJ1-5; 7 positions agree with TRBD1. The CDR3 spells CASRRQGSNQPQHF. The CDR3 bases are TGTGCCAGCAGGAGACAGGGAAGCAATCAGCCCCAGCATTTT.